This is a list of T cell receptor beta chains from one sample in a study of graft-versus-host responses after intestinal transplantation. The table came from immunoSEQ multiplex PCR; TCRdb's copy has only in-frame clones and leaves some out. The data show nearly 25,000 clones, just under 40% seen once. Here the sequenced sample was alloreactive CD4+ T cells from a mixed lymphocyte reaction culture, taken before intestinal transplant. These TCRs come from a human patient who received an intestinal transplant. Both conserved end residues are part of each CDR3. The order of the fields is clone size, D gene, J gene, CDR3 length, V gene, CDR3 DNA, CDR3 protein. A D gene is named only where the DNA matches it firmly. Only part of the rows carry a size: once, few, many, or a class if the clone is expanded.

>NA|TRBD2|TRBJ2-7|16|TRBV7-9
TGTGCCAGCAGCTTAGGAATCGGGAGGGCTTCCTACGAGCAGTACTTC
CASSLGIGRASYEQYF
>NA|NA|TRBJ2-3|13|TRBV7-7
TGTGCCAGCAGCCCCGACTACGGGGATACGCAGTATTTT
CASSPDYGDTQYF
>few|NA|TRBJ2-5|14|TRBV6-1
TGTGCCAGCAGTGAAGGGGGGGTCCAAGAGACCCAGTACTTC
CASSEGGVQETQYF
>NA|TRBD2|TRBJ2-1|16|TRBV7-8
TGTGCCAGCAGCCCACGGTATAGCGGGCTCTACAATGAGCAGTTCTTC
CASSPRYSGLYNEQFF
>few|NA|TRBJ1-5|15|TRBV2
TGTGCCAGCGCGGGCCCGGGCGGGGGAAATCAGCCCCAGCATTTT
CASAGPGGGNQPQHF
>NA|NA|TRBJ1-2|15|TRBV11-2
TGTGCCAGCAGCTTAGGGGTCCGAGAGGAAAATGGCTACACCTTC
CASSLGVREENGYTF
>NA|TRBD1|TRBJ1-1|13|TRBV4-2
TGTGCCAGCAGCCAACCTAACAGGGGAGAAGCTTTCTTT
CASSQPNRGEAFF
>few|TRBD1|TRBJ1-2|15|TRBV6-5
TGTGCCAGCAGTCGGGACAGGGGTTGGACCAGGGGCTACACCTTC
CASSRDRGWTRGYTF
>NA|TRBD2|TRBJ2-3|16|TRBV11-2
TGTGCCAGCAGCTTACAGGGACTAGCGGGAGCAGATACGCAGTATTTT
CASSLQGLAGADTQYF
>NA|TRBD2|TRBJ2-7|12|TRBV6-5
TGTGCCAGCAGATTGAGCGGGGCTGGGCAGTACTTC
CASRLSGAGQYF
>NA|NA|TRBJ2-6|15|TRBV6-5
TGTGCCAGCAGTTATACAGCGGGTGGGGCCAACGTCCTGACTTTC
CASSYTAGGANVLTF
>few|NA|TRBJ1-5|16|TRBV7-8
TGTGCCAGCAGCCCAACAGGGTTCTATAGCAATCAGCCCCAGCATTTT
CASSPTGFYSNQPQHF
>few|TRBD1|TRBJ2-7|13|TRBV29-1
TGCAGCGTTGCGGGACAGGGAGGAATCGAGCAGTACTTC
CSVAGQGGIEQYF
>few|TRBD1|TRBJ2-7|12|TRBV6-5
TGTGCCAGCAGGAGGACAGGCTACGAGCAGTACTTC
CASRRTGYEQYF
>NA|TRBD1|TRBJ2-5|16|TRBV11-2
TGTGCCAGCAATTCGATACAGGGGGCCGGGGGAGAGACCCAGTACTTC
CASNSIQGAGGETQYF
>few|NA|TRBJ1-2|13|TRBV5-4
TGTGCCAGCAGCTTGGACAGGTTCTATGGCTACACCTTC
CASSLDRFYGYTF
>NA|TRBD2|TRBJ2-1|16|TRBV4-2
TGTGCCAGCAGCCCCAGCGGACTAGCGGGGTACAATGAGCAGTTCTTC
CASSPSGLAGYNEQFF
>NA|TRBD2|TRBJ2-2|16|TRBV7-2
TGTGCCAGCAGCTCGGGACTAGCGGCTAACACCGGGGAGCTGTTTTTT
CASSSGLAANTGELFF
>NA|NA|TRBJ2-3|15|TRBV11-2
TGTGCCAGCAGCATGCAGGGTCGGGTCACAGATACGCAGTATTTT
CASSMQGRVTDTQYF
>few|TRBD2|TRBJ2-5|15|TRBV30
TGTGCCTGGAGCGTCGGACTAGCGGGGTATGAGACCCAGTACTTC
CAWSVGLAGYETQYF
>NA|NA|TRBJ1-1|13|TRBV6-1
TGTGCCAGCAGTTCTCGGCCCGGGGCTGAAGCTTTCTTT
CASSSRPGAEAFF
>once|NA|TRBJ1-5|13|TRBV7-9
TGTGCCAGCAATAACGGGGGGTTGGAGCCCCAGCATTTT
CASNNGGLEPQHF
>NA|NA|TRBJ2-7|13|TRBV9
TGTGCCAGCAGCGTAAATTTGGGAGGCGAGCAGTACTTC
CASSVNLGGEQYF
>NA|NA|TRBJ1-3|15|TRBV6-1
TGTGCCAGCAGCGCGACAGGTTTCTCTGGAAACACCATATATTTT
CASSATGFSGNTIYF
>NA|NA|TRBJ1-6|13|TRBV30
TGTGCCTGGAGTGTACGGGATAATTCACCCCTCCACTTT
CAWSVRDNSPLHF
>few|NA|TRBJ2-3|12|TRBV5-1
TGCGCCAGCAGTTGGGGGGTAGATACGCAGTATTTT
CASSWGVDTQYF
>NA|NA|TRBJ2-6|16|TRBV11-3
TGTGCCAGCAGCTTAGTAATTGTCGAGGGGGCCAACGTCCTGACTTTC
CASSLVIVEGANVLTF
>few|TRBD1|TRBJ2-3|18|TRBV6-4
TGTGCCAGCAGTGACTGCGCCCAACTGACAGGGCCCACAGATACGCAGTATTTT
CASSDCAQLTGPTDTQYF
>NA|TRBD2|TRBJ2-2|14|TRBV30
TGTGCCTGGAGTGGACTAGCGGGAGGAGGGGAGCTGTTTTTT
CAWSGLAGGGELFF
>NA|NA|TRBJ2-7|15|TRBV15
TGTGCCACCAGCAGAGCCCTGGGCAATTCCTACGAGCAGTACTTC
CATSRALGNSYEQYF
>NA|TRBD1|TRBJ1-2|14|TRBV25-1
TGTGCCAGCAGTAGCCTAGACCAGGGGGGAGGCTACACCTTC
CASSSLDQGGGYTF
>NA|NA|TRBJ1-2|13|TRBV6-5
TGTGCCAGCCGTATGACAGGAGAAAGTGGCTACACCTTC
CASRMTGESGYTF